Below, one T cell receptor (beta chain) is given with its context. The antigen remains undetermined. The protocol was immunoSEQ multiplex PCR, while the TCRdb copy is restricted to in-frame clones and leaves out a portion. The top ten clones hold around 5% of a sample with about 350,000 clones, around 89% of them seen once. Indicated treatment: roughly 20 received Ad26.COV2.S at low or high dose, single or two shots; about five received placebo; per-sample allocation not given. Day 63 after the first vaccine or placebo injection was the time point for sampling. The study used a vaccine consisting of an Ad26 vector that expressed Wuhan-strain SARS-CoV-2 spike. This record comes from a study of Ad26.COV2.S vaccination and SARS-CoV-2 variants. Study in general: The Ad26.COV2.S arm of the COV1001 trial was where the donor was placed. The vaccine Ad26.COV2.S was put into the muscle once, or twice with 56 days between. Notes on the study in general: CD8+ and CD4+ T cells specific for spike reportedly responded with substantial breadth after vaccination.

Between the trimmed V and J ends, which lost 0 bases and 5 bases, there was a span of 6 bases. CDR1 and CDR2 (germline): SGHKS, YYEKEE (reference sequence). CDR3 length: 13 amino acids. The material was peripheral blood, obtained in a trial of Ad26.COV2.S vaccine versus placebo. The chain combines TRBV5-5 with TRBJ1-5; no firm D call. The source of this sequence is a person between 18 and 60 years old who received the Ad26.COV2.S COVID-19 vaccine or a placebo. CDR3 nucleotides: TGTGCCAGCAGCTTGGAGGACTATCAGCCCCAGCATTTT. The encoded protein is CASSLEDYQPQHF.